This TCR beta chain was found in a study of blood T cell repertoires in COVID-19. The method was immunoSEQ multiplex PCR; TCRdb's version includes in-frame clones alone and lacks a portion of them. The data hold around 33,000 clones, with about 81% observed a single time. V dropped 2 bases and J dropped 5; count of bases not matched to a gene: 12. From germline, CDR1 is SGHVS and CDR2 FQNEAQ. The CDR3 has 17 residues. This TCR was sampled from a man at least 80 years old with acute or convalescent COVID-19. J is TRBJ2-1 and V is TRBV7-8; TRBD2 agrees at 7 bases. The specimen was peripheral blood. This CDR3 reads CASSLFLGVTSDNEQFF. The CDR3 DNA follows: TGTGCCAGCAGCTTATTCCTGGGTGTTACTAGCGACAATGAGCAGTTCTTC.